This T cell receptor beta chain was observed in a study of CD8 T cells in ankylosing spondylitis. Study-level results: Enrichment of disease-linked clones was reportedly significant in matched ankylosing spondylitis synovial fluid.

TCRdb reprocessed the 5' RACE reads via MiXCR and lists one record per CDR3 protein. Counted here are more than 150,000 distinct CDR3 sequences, around a tenth occurring once; the ten biggest clones make up 25% to 30%. The sample holds many counts of this clonotype. Its antigen is currently unknown. This CDR3 comprises 11 residues. Germline CDR1 is ENHRY and CDR2 is SYGVKD. Trimming stripped 0 bases from V and 10 bases from J, with 6 bases between. The specimen sequenced was blood, either unsorted or a sorted T cell fraction (not recorded which). The receptor was derived from a male donor with ankylosing spondylitis or in good health (not recorded which). The rearrangement links TRBV10-3 to TRBJ1-2; D is undetermined. The CDR3: CAISESRTYTF. The CDR3 DNA reads TGTGCCATCAGTGAGTCCCGGACCTACACCTTC.